This T cell receptor beta chain came from a study of blood T cell repertoires in COVID-19. Study-wide context: Sites in the United States, Italy and Spain provided acute and convalescent COVID-19 samples. Sources were T cells, B-cell-depleted T cells, or PBMCs; the material itself was cDNA or gDNA.

Trimming pared 2 bases from V and 8 bases from J, leaving 10 bases between. This CDR3 comprises 13 residues. CDR1 is MRHNA, CDR2 SNTAGT, per germline. Original processing notes: Reference gene primer amplification gave nucleated cell count estimates. The method was immunoSEQ multiplex PCR; TCRdb's version includes in-frame clones alone and lacks a portion of them. V, J and clone size derive from that table, while D and trimming were established from the DNA sequence. The repertoire includes about 120,000 clones, 85% to 90% of them detected once, and 0.88% sits in the top ten. V is TRBV6-4 and J is TRBJ1-5, with D maybe TRBD1 (5 bases). The specimen sequenced was peripheral blood. This TCR was recovered from a woman aged 50 to 65 with active or convalescent COVID-19. Here the CDR3 DNA reads TGTGCCAGCAGTGACGGGGCGTTTGAGCCCCAGCATTTT. It specifies CASSDGAFEPQHF.